The 5 T cell receptor beta chains given below trace back to one sample, sequenced in a study of graft-versus-host responses after intestinal transplantation. Here immunoSEQ multiplex PCR was the method, and the copy in TCRdb shows in-frame clones only, minus some. The sample has about 99,000 clones, about 90% seen once. The antigens these receptors bind are not known. Sequences were derived from unstimulated CD8+ T cells sorted from spleen or lymph node cells, sampled before transplant. These receptors all stem from a human donor who was the organ donor for an intestinal transplant.

The chain links TRBV7-3 to TRBJ2-1, with 7 bases lining up with TRBD1. Germline loops: CDR1 SGHTA, CDR2 FQGTGA. The CDR3 extends over 14 amino acids. The V and J ends lost 5 bases and 4 bases, in that order; junction bases with no gene match: 5. This CDR3 is CASSLGGEYNEQFF. CDR3 sequence (DNA): TGTGCCAGCAGCCTAGGGGGCGAATACAATGAGCAGTTCTTC.

This rearrangement joins TRBV15 to TRBJ1-5; the match to TRBD1 covers 9 bases. Germline CDR1 and CDR2: LNHNV and YYDKDF (reference sequence). The V segment lost 2 bases and the J segment 5 bases; nucleotides outside the gene matches: 1. This CDR3 has 14 residues. The CDR3 is CATSRTGGHQPQHF. The CDR3 nucleotides read TGTGCCACCAGCAGAACAGGGGGCCATCAGCCCCAGCATTTT.

This chain uses TRBV28 with TRBJ2-7; 8 bases are a match to TRBD2. The germline V gene encodes CDR1 MDHEN and CDR2 SYDVKM. There are 17 residues in the CDR3. The trim removed 5 bases at V and 2 bases at J, leaving 14 bases unmatched. The CDR3 DNA follows: TGTGCCAGCAGTAACAATCGACTAGCGTTTGGGCCCTACGAGCAGTACTTC. The encoded protein is CASSNNRLAFGPYEQYF.

This clone has only a few counts. CDR3: CASSEFSGASYEQYF. In nucleotides, the CDR3 is TGTGCCAGCAGTGAATTTAGCGGAGCCTCCTACGAGCAGTACTTC. The J gene is TRBJ2-7, the V gene TRBV25-1; a weak D match, TRBD2 (6 bases). Germline V lookup: CDR1 MGHDK, CDR2 SYGVNS. This CDR3 region has 15 residues. Trimming removed 1 base at V and 0 bases at J, with 10 bases between.

The gene calls are TRBV2 and TRBJ1-2; the D is unclear. Germline V lookup: CDR1 SNHLY, CDR2 FYNNEI. With 3 bases removed from V and 6 bases from J, the gap between germline ends came to 23 bases. The CDR3 consists of 17 residues. The CDR3 DNA sequence: TGTGCCAGCAGTGACGACGACCGGGATTACGTGTACCATGGCTACACCTTC. This encodes CASSDDDRDYVYHGYTF.